This T cell receptor (beta chain) was obtained from a study of T cell repertoires in cytomegalovirus infection. Looking at the study overall: It can be stated that public TCR beta signatures indicated CMV infection as well as a matching HLA type.

Losses at the gene ends were 5 bases for V and 4 bases for J; bases not matched to a gene: 11. Germline-derived CDR1 and CDR2 are SGHDT and YYEEEE. The length of the CDR3 is 16 residues. With regard to this clonotype: The antigen is unknown.

Study-level points and caveats: CMV-specific TCR beta clonotypes restricted by HLA-C dominated the ex vivo response. CMV carriers having the relevant HLA were flagged by cumulative public TCR beta family frequency.

TCRdb passed the reads through MiXCR, listing each CDR3 protein once. Among 150,000 to 200,000 distinct CDR3 sequences listed, 28% were seen once. The chain links TRBV5-6 to TRBJ2-7; 11 nucleotides align to TRBD2. The source of this sequence is a human donor in good health (CMV status not recorded). Some clones in this sample may be carry-over from other donors' samples. Source material: PBMCs. CDR3: CASSSAASGGLYEQYF. The CDR3, as DNA: TGTGCCAGCAGTTCCGCGGCTAGCGGGGGGCTTTACGAGCAGTACTTC.